These 10 T cell receptor beta chains were all obtained from the same sample, sequenced in a study of identical twins. TCRdb called the 5' RACE reads again in MiXCR, with one record for every CDR3 protein. Of 690,000 or so distinct CDR3 sequences listed, 5.5% to 7.5% are singletons. Sequencing was done on a sample of naive T cells sorted from blood. These receptors were obtained from a young man in good health.

This clonotype showed up just a few times. The V gene is TRBV5-6, the J gene TRBJ2-1; D possibly corresponds to TRBD1 (5 bases). Germline-derived CDR1 and CDR2 are SGHDT and YYEEEE. CDR3 size: 16 residues. Trimming stripped 0 bases from V and 4 bases from J, with 14 bases between. The CDR3 loop reads CASSLAETEPYNEQFF. In DNA form, the CDR3 reads TGTGCCAGCAGCTTGGCCGAGACAGAGCCATACAATGAGCAGTTCTTC. Full variable domain (remainder filled in from reference TRBV5-6 and TRBJ2-1): DAGVTQSPTHLIKTRGQQVTLRCSPKSGHDTVSWYQQALGQGPQFIFQYYEEEERQRGNFPDRFSGHQFPNYSSELNVNALLLGDSALYLCASSLAETEPYNEQFFGPGTRLTVL.

V and J are TRBV19 and TRBJ2-1, with 9 bases matching TRBD2. Trimming cost V 3 bases and J 7 bases; bases outside gene matches: 7. Germline values: CDR1 LNHDA, CDR2 SQIVND (reference sequence). CDR3 length: 15 residues. CDR3 amino acids: CASSILTSGSNEQFF. Written as DNA, the CDR3 is TGTGCCAGTAGTATCTTAACTAGCGGGTCGAATGAGCAGTTCTTC.

This clonotype was detected only a few times. The chain combines TRBV5-1 with TRBJ2-1; D remains ambiguous. CDR3 length: 11 residues. The germline CDR1 and CDR2 sequences are SGHRS and YFSETQ. V was cut by 0 bases and J by 14 bases, with 9 bases left in between. The CDR3 sequence: CASSLGPVEFF. The CDR3, as DNA: TGCGCCAGCAGCTTGGGTCCGGTGGAGTTCTTC. The variable domain in full, with the rest retrieved from reference TRBV5-1 and TRBJ2-1, is KAGVTQTPRYLIKTRGQQVTLSCSPISGHRSVSWYQQTPGQGLQFLFEYFSETQRNKGNFPGRFSGRQFSNSRSEMNVSTLELGDSALYLCASSLGPVEFFGPGTRLTVL.

This clonotype was seen ten or more times. The CDR3 DNA reads TGTGCCAGCAGTGCTCACAGCGGATCTACCTACAATGAGCAGTTCTTC. Its translation: CASSAHSGSTYNEQFF. V and J are TRBV6-1 and TRBJ2-1; tentatively, D is TRBD2 (5 bases). There are 16 residues in the CDR3. Germline V gives CDR1 MNHNS, CDR2 SASEGT. V lost 4 bases and J lost 2, with 15 bases in between.

This chain joins TRBV2 and TRBJ2-7, with 9 bases identical to TRBD2. Germline V lookup: CDR1 SNHLY, CDR2 FYNNEI. Trimming at V came to 3 bases and at J to 4 bases, leaving 4 bases not matched to a gene. The CDR3 spans 14 residues. The chain's CDR3 is CASSELAGLYEQYF. The CDR3 DNA sequence: TGTGCCAGCAGTGAGCTAGCGGGACTTTACGAGCAGTACTTC.

This clonotype was counted ten times or more. The chain has TRBV27 and TRBJ2-1; TRBD1 matches at 7 bases. Germline CDR1 and CDR2: MNHEY and SMNVEV (reference sequence). The CDR3 is 15 amino acids. V lost 9 bases to trimming and J lost 3 bases; unmatched junction nucleotides: 11. CDR3 amino acids: CASYPTGHLYNEQFF. CDR3 nucleotides: TGTGCCAGTTATCCGACAGGGCATCTCTACAATGAGCAGTTCTTC.

This clonotype showed up just a few times. This sequence joins TRBV14 and TRBJ2-3, with D hard to call. Trimming left V 0 bases short and J 1 base short, with 17 bases between. The CDR3 is 18 amino acids. CDR1 SGHDN and CDR2 FVKESK come from the germline V gene. CDR3 protein: CASSQEGPFYRGTDTQYF. In nucleotides, the CDR3 is TGTGCCAGCAGCCAAGAAGGGCCCTTCTACCGGGGCACAGATACGCAGTATTTT.

This clonotype was seen at least ten times. This chain uses TRBV15 with TRBJ2-4; D not certain. Germline CDR1 reads LNHNV; CDR2 reads YYDKDF (reference sequence). V was pared by 4 bases and J by 3 bases, with 22 bases between. CDR3 length equals 18 residues. This chain's CDR3 is CATSIAFIQLRGKNIQYF. Here the CDR3 DNA reads TGTGCCACCAGCATTGCCTTCATCCAACTCAGAGGCAAAAACATTCAGTACTTC.

This clonotype came up a few times. This chain joins TRBV4-1 and TRBJ2-5; 8 bases are shared with TRBD1. Germline values: CDR1 MGHRA, CDR2 YSYEKL. The V and J ends lost 3 bases and 2 bases, in that order; junction bases with no gene match: 5. The CDR3 extends over 15 amino acids. As DNA, the CDR3 is TGCGCCAGCAGCCAGGAAACAGGGGGTCAAGAGACCCAGTACTTC. Protein product: CASSQETGGQETQYF.

This clonotype was seen ten or more times. The DNA is omitted, as the CDR3 cannot be located on it reliably, and the CDR3 follows TCRdb's listing. This sequence joins TRBV28 and TRBJ2-1; the table's D call TRBD1 went unverified against the DNA. The CDR3 length equals 15 residues, ends included. Germline V CDR1 and CDR2: MDHEN, SYDVKM. This chain's CDR3 is CASSSSDREGNEQFF.